The 23 T cell receptor beta chains below all came from one sample that was sequenced in a study of T cells in Graves' hyperthyroidism and ophthalmopathy. RNA transcripts gave rise to amplified TCR beta CDR3 regions. The TCR CDR3 was amplified in a first-round RT-PCR using the HTBI primer set. TCRdb fed the multiplex PCR reads into MiXCR, producing one record per CDR3 protein. The data contain about 840,000 distinct CDR3 sequences, over 35% of them seen just once; the ten biggest clones take up 7% to 10%. Source material: blood. These TCRs come from a man aged 18 to 30 with Graves' hyperthyroidism.

The chain uses TRBV25-1 and TRBJ1-6; tentative D call: TRBD1 (5 bases). The CDR3 runs to 15 residues. CDR1 and CDR2 (germline): MGHDK, SYGVNS. V was clipped by 10 bases and J by 3 bases, with 16 bases between them. This chain's CDR3 is CANSLGPGYNSPLHF. The CDR3 region has the DNA TGTGCCAACAGCTTGGGGCCCGGCTATAATTCACCCCTCCACTTT.

There are a few counts of this clonotype. V usage is TRBV29-1 and J usage is TRBJ2-7; 9 bases agree with TRBD1. The V gene end was trimmed by 6 bases and the J gene end by 6 bases; junction bases not matched to a gene: 6. This CDR3 region has 12 residues. Germline V gene lookup returns CDR1 SQVTM and CDR2 ANQGSEA. The DNA of the CDR3 is TGCAGCGTAGTGGGACAGGGAGGCGAGCAGTACTTC. It specifies CSVVGQGGEQYF.

The chain employs TRBV4-3 and TRBJ1-4; tentatively, D is TRBD1 (5 bases). Looked up from germline, CDR1 is LGHNA and CDR2 is YSLEER. The V and J ends lost 0 bases and 6 bases respectively, with 8 bases between them. The CDR3 covers 14 residues. This CDR3 is CASSQDEGDEKLFF. The CDR3 DNA is TGCGCCAGCAGCCAAGATGAAGGGGATGAAAAACTGTTTTTT.

The chain uses TRBV7-2 and TRBJ2-5, with a possible D match to TRBD2 (7 bases). This CDR3 comprises 15 residues. Germline V gene data show CDR1 as SGHTA and CDR2 as FQGNSA. Trimming pared 5 bases from V and 4 bases from J, leaving 17 bases between. CDR3 in DNA: TGTGCCAGCAGCCCGTGGGGGGGGCCCTCAGAGACCCAGTACTTC. As protein: CASSPWGGPSETQYF.

This chain uses TRBV20-1 with TRBJ2-5, with D perhaps matching TRBD2 (5 bases). The CDR3 spans 16 residues. Germline V gene sequence: CDR1 DFQATT, CDR2 SNEGSKA (reference sequence). V was cut by 3 bases and J by 2 bases, with 19 bases left in between. CDR3 region: CSARRAGVAFQETQYF. The CDR3, as DNA: TGCAGTGCTAGGCGAGCCGGGGTCGCCTTTCAAGAGACCCAGTACTTC.

Points on this clonotype: A read error may be the cause here, since a much bigger clone is one base away. This rearrangement joins TRBV5-1 to TRBJ1-2, with a possible D match to TRBD1 (6 bases). There are 15 residues in the CDR3. The V gene's germline CDR1 is SGHRS and CDR2 YFSETQ. The CDR3 sequence: CASSSWSGVGYGYTF. The CDR3 bases are TGTGCCAGCAGCTCGTGGTCAGGGGTTGGCTATGGCTACACCTTC.

With respect to this clonotype: One base away lies a much larger clone, so this may be a sequencing read error. Here the CDR3 omits its conserved ending phenylalanine or tryptophan, so a read error is the likely source. This chain uses TRBV19 with TRBJ1-5; the D is unclear. Germline values: CDR1 LNHDA, CDR2 SQIVND (reference sequence). Trimming pared 8 bases from V and 3 bases from J, leaving 8 bases between. The CDR3 has 12 residues. The DNA for the CDR3 is TGTGCCAGTGCCCGGTCCAATCAGCCCCAGCATTCT. This gives the protein CASARSNQPQHS.

The chain has TRBV20-1 and TRBJ2-5; 8 bases are a match to TRBD2. CDR1 and CDR2 (germline): DFQATT, SNEGSKA (reference sequence). Trimming cost V 7 bases and J 2 bases; bases outside gene matches: 15. This CDR3 has 16 residues. The CDR3 is CSGNFPGGGHQETQYF. In DNA form, the CDR3 reads TGCAGTGGGAATTTTCCTGGCGGGGGGCATCAAGAGACCCAGTACTTC.

The J gene is TRBJ2-5, the V gene TRBV7-3; TRBD2 matches 7 bases. This CDR3 spans 14 amino acids. CDR1 is SGHTA and CDR2 is FQGTGA in the germline V gene. Trimming removed 3 bases from V and 5 bases from J; junction bases left unmatched: 6. CDR3 loop: CASSLWGGWETQYF. The CDR3 region has the DNA TGTGCCAGCAGCTTGTGGGGGGGATGGGAGACCCAGTACTTC.

CDR3 region: CASGSGSEQYF. In DNA, the CDR3 is TGTGCCAGCGGTTCGGGGAGCGAGCAGTACTTC. This chain connects TRBV6-6 to TRBJ2-7; D is possibly TRBD2 (5 bases). The V and J ends lost 8 bases and 6 bases respectively, with 11 bases between them. The germline V gene encodes CDR1 MNHNY and CDR2 SVGAGI (reference sequence). The CDR3 is 11 residues long.

The V gene is TRBV5-1, the J gene TRBJ1-1, with 9 bases that match TRBD1. V lost 1 base, J lost 4 bases, and 8 bases stayed unmatched. The CDR3 consists of 16 residues. Germline V CDR1 and CDR2: SGHRS, YFSETQ. This chain's CDR3 is CASSLSSGQGITEAFF. The CDR3 DNA reads as TGCGCCAGCAGCTTGTCTTCCGGACAGGGGATCACTGAAGCTTTCTTT. The full variable domain, completed using reference TRBV5-1 and TRBJ1-1, is KAGVTQTPRYLIKTRGQQVTLSCSPISGHRSVSWYQQTPGQGLQFLFEYFSETQRNKGNFPGRFSGRQFSNSRSEMNVSTLELGDSALYLCASSLSSGQGITEAFFGQGTRLTVV.

The genes are TRBV7-2 and TRBJ2-7; 10 bases are a match to TRBD1. CDR3 length: 17 amino acids. Unmatched junction bases numbered 9, after V lost 4 bases and J lost 0 bases. Germline V gives CDR1 SGHTA, CDR2 FQGNSA. In DNA, the CDR3 is TGTGCCAGCAGCTCCCCCAATGACAGGGGGCACTCCTACGAGCAGTACTTC. Protein: CASSSPNDRGHSYEQYF.

J is TRBJ1-6 and V is TRBV2, with a weak D call TRBD1 (6 bases). V gave up 6 bases and J gave up 8 bases, with 14 bases separating them. Germline V lookup: CDR1 SNHLY, CDR2 FYNNEI. This CDR3 has 14 residues. DNA of the CDR3: TGTGCCAGCAGATTGGTGGGGGCCGATTCACCCCTCCACTTT. Its protein is CASRLVGADSPLHF.

This clonotype was observed at least ten times. The V call is TRBV10-3, the J call TRBJ1-1; a possible D gene is TRBD1 (6 bases). There are 16 residues in the CDR3. V was clipped by 3 bases and J by 2 bases, with 16 bases between them. CDR1 is ENHRY, CDR2 SYGVKD, per germline. The DNA of the CDR3 is TGTGCCATCAGTGACCCCATGGGGGGGGCCAACACTGAAGCTTTCTTT. Its protein is CAISDPMGGANTEAFF.

This clonotype was observed a few times. V is TRBV12-3 or TRBV12-4 and J is TRBJ1-1; weak D call: TRBD1 (5 bases). The length of the CDR3 is 11 residues. V was shortened by 10 bases and J by 4 bases, with 10 bases between the two germline ends. As DNA, the CDR3 is TGTGCCACCCTCGGGGCCACTGAAGCTTTCTTT. Translating gives CATLGATEAFF.

The chain combines TRBV7-2 with TRBJ1-2; D perhaps matches TRBD1 (5 bases). Trimming removed 10 bases at V and 2 bases at J, with 17 bases between. Looked up from germline, CDR1 is SGHTA and CDR2 is FQGNSA. The CDR3 length is 14 residues. CDR3 coding DNA: TGTGCCATCAGTGAGCTCGGGGGGAACTATGGCTACACCTTC. It is translated as CAISELGGNYGYTF.

This clonotype was counted a few times. The chain recombines TRBV2 with TRBJ1-2; D might be TRBD1 (6 bases). Germline V gene data show CDR1 as SNHLY and CDR2 as FYNNEI. Trimming pared 4 bases from V and 6 bases from J, leaving 21 bases between. The length of the CDR3 is 16 residues. The CDR3 region has the DNA TGTGCCAGCAGTGCGCTATGGACAGCCGTCAAGGATGGCTACACCTTC. Its protein is CASSALWTAVKDGYTF.

This rearrangement joins TRBV6-5 to TRBJ1-2; 7 nucleotides line up with TRBD1. Germline CDR1 is MNHEY and CDR2 is SVGAGI. CDR3 size: 16 residues. V was clipped by 5 bases and J by 4 bases; unmatched bases: 13. CDR3 in DNA: TGTGCCAGCAGTCTCCGGCTCAGGGGGGCTTTCTATGGCTACACCTTC. Its protein is CASSLRLRGAFYGYTF.

This clonotype was seen many times. The chain links TRBV7-2 to TRBJ1-4; perhaps TRBD1 as D (6 bases). V lost 4 bases and J 7 bases, leaving 13 bases between the germline ends. The CDR3 contains 14 residues. Germline-derived CDR1 and CDR2 are SGHTA and FQGNSA. CDR3 nucleotides: TGTGCCAGCAGCTACAGGGATGTGACTGAAAAACTGTTTTTT. The encoded protein is CASSYRDVTEKLFF.

At least ten counts were recorded for this clonotype. The chain combines TRBV14 with TRBJ1-5; D call uncertain. CDR3 length: 13 amino acids. Germline V gene lookup returns CDR1 SGHDN and CDR2 FVKESK. The V end was cut by 3 bases, the J end by 4 bases, with 7 bases between. CDR3 DNA: TGTGCCAGCAGCCAGTGGGAAAATCAGCCCCAGCATTTT. It specifies CASSQWENQPQHF.

V and J are TRBV9 and TRBJ2-5; D gene uncertain. CDR3 length equals 13 residues. Per germline, CDR1 SGDLS and CDR2 YYNGEE. Trimming removed 4 bases from V and 1 base from J, with 8 bases in between. CDR3 residues: CASSIDIQETQYF. The CDR3 DNA follows: TGTGCCAGCAGCATAGACATCCAAGAGACCCAGTACTTC.

The gene calls are TRBV9 and TRBJ2-7; 14 bases line up with TRBD2. CDR1 SGDLS and CDR2 YYNGEE come from the germline V gene. The CDR3 is 17 amino acids. With 4 bases clipped from V and 2 bases from J, the junction kept 8 bases outside the gene matches. DNA of the CDR3: TGTGCCAGCAGCCCACTTGGGGGACTAGCGGGAGCCTACGAGCAGTACTTC. Amino acids: CASSPLGGLAGAYEQYF.

V usage is TRBV10-3 and J usage is TRBJ1-1, with D perhaps matching TRBD1 (6 bases). The CDR3 extends over 13 amino acids. CDR1 and CDR2 (germline): ENHRY, SYGVKD. V shed 6 bases and J shed 2 bases, with 10 bases lying between them. CDR3 nucleotide sequence: TGTGCCATCAGGGGGGGCAGTAACACTGAAGCTTTCTTT. As protein: CAIRGGSNTEAFF.